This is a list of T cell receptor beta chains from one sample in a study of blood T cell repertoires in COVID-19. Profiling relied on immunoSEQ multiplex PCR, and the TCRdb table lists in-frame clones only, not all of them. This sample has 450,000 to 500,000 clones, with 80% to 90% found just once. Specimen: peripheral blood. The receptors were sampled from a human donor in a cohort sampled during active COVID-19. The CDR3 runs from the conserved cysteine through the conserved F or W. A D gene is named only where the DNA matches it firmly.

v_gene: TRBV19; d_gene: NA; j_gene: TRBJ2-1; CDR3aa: CASSIEVSSGNEQFF
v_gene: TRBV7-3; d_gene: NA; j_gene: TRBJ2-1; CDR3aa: CASSLTLGGRNEQFF
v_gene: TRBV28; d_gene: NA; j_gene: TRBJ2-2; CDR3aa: CASSYTTPGGSTGELFF
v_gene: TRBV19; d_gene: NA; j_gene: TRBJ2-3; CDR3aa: CASSIVPLSTDTQYF
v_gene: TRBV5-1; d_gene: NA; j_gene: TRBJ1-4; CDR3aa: CASSKGGLGEKLFF
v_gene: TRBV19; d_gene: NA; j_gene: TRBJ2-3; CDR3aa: CASSIGAGSTDTQYF
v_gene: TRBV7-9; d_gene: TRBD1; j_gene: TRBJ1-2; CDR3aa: CASSLQGGYGYTF
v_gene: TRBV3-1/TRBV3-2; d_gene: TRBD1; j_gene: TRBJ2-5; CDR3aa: CASSETGPQETQYF
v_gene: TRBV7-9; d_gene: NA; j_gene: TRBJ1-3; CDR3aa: CASRETGSGNTIYF
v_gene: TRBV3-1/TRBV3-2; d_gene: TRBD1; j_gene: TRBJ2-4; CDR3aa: CASSPGTGDVDIQYF
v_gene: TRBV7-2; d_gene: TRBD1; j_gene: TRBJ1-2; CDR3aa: CASSPGTGGNYGYTF
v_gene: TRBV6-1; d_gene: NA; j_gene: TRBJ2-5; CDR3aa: CASSETHSQETQYF
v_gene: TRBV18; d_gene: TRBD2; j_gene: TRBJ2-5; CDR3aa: CASSPTSGDQETQYF
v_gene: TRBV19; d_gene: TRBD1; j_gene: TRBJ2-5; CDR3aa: CASSANRGETQYF
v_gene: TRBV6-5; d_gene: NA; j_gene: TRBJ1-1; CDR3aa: CASSYLAGKMNTEAFF
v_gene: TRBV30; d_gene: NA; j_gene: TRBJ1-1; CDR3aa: CAWSGQPYSEAFF
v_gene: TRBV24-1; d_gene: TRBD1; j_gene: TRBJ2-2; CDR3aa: CATSNPDRVTGELFF
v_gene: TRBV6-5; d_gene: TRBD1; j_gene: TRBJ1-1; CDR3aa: CASSYTNLQGAAFF
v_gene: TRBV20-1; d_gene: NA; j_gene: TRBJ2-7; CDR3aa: CSASGQVNEQYF
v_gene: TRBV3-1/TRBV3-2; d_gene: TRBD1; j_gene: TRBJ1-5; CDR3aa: CASSQDGTGSPAQHF
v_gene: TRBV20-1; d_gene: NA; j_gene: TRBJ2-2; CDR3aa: CSASRQGNTGELFF
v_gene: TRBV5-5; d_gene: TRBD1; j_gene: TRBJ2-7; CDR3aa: CASSFTGDEQYF
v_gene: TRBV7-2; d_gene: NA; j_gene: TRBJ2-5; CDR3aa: CASSLASGAQETQYF
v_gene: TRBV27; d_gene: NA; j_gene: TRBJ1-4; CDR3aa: CASSLQGREKLFF
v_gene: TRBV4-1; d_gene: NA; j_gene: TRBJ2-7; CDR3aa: CASSPVSSHEQYF
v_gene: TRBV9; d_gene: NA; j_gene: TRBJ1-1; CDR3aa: CASSTNGGSTEAFF
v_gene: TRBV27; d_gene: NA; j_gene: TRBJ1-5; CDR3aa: CASSRRSNQPQHF
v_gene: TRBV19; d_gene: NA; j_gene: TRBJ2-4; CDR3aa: CASSPQGRGLYGAKNIQYF
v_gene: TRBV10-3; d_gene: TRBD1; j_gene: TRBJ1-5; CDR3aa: CAISEGGQPNQPQHF
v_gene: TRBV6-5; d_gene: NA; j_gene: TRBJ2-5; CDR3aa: CASSYRLAEQETQYF
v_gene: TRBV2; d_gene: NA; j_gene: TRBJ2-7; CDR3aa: CASRRGSEWEQYF
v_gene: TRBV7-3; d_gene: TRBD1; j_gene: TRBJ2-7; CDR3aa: CASSPKGQGWDEQYF
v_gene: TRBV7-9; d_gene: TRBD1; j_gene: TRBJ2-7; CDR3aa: CASSRQGYEQYF
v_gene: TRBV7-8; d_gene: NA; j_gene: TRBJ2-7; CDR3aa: CASSSRQQGTYEQYF
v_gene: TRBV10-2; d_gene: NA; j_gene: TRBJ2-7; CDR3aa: CASSESPQIGYEQYF
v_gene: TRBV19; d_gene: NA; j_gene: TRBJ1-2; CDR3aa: CASSIAPRGGNYGYTF
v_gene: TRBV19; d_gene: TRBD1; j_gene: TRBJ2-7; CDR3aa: CASSIGTGVSDEQYF
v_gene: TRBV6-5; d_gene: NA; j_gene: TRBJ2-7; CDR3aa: CASSVQETYYEQYF
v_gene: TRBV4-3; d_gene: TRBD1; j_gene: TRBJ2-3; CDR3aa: CASSLAMGQGVSDTQYF
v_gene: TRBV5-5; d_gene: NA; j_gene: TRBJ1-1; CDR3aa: CASSLKRLNTEAFF
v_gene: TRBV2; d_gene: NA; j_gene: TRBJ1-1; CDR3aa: CASSRQVVNTEAFF
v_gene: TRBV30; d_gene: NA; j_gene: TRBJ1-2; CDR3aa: CALHLPGLRNGYTF
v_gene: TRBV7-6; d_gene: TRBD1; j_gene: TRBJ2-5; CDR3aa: CASSPPTGVETQYF
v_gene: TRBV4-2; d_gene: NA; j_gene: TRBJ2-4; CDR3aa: CASSQEWSGWAKNIQYF
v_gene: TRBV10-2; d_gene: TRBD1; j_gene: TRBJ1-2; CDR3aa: CASGQGAYGYTF
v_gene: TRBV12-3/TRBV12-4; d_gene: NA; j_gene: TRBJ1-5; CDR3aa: CASSLWMGPQHF